This T cell receptor (beta chain) originates from a study of blood T cells in healthy people across ages. Losses at the gene ends were 0 bases for V and 4 bases for J; bases not matched to a gene: 8. The CDR3 is 18 residues long. CDR1 is MGHRA, CDR2 YSYEKL, per germline. Peripheral blood was drawn, 7.5 to 10 milliliters per donor. Isolation yielded PBMCs, at least 6 million per sample, in every case. A J-beta primer mix and a sample-barcoded 5' primer were used in a second PCR of roughly 7 to 12 cycles. Sequencing of every sample gave 3 million or more CDR3-containing paired-end reads. TCRdb passed the 5' RACE reads through MiXCR, listing each CDR3 protein once. The repertoire holds about 670,000 distinct CDR3 sequences, with roughly 41% as singletons.

The V call is TRBV4-1, the J call TRBJ2-7, with TRBD2 matching over 14 bases. The source material was blood. The TCR originated in an elderly man in good health. For the CDR3, the DNA is TGCGCCAGCAGCCAAGATGGAGTCGGGACTAGCGGGAGTTACGAGCAGTACTTC. This sequence encodes CASSQDGVGTSGSYEQYF.